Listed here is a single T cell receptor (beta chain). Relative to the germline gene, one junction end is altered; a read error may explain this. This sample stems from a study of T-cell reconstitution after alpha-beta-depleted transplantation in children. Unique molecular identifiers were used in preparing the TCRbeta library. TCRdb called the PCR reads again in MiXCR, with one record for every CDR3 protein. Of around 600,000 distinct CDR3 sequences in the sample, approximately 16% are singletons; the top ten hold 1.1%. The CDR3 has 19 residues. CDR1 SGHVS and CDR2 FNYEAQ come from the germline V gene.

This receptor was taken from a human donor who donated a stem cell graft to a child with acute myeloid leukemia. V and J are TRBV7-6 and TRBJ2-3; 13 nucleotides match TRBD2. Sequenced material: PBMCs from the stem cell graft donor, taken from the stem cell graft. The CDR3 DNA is TGTGTCAGCAGCCCACGGACTAGCGGGGGCCCTGAGCACGCAGATACGCAGTATTTT. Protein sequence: CVSSPRTSGGPEHADTQYF.